The entry that follows covers one T cell receptor (beta chain) sequence. This CDR3 contains 14 residues. CDR1 MNHEY and CDR2 SMNVEV come from the germline V gene (reference sequence). V was clipped by 4 bases and J by 2 bases, with 8 bases between them. This entry is derived from a study of cytomegalovirus exposure and HLA in healthy donors. Both 60 Vbeta primers and 13 Jbeta primers went into the PCR. Sequencing was performed with immunoSEQ multiplex PCR; in TCRdb, only in-frame clones are kept and a portion is missing. The sample carries 75,000 to 100,000 clones, around 73% recorded once. Sequenced input: PBMCs. J is TRBJ2-2 and V is TRBV27; possibly TRBD1 for D (5 bases). The source is a man aged 40-50 years in good health and CMV-seronegative. CDR3 amino acids: CASSSDRNTGELFF. The CDR3 nucleotides are TGTGCCAGCAGTTCCGACAGAAACACCGGGGAGCTGTTTTTT.